This T cell receptor (beta chain) was identified during a study of T-cell memory formation after mild COVID-19. Findings and caveats of the study: In second-wave clones peaking day 37, SARS-CoV-2 specificity remained unconfirmed. Clones shrinking between day 15 and 85 showed a balanced CD4/CD8 split, and those that grew later tilted toward CD4+.

CDR1 is MNHNY, CDR2 SVGAGI, per germline (reference sequence). The CDR3 length is 11 residues. V was shortened by 0 bases and J by 15 bases, with 9 bases between the two germline ends. This clonotype occurred a few times. Its specificity is unknown. Libraries for TCRalpha and TCRbeta carried sample barcodes and unique molecular identifiers via 5'RACE. TCRdb reprocessed the 5' RACE reads with MiXCR, giving one entry per CDR3 protein. This sample yields a few hundred thousand distinct CDR3 sequences, of which 24% are seen a single time; 8.5% to 9% belongs to the top ten. Sequencing was carried out using PBMCs or a T cell subset sorted from them (not recorded which). The genes are TRBV6-6 and TRBJ2-1; no reliable D call. This clonotype originated in an adult woman who had mild COVID-19 (a few samples of this study predate the infection). Cell type and time point are not known. The CDR3 DNA is TGTGCCAGCAGTTACTCGGGGATTTGGTTCTTC. Its protein product is CASSYSGIWFF.